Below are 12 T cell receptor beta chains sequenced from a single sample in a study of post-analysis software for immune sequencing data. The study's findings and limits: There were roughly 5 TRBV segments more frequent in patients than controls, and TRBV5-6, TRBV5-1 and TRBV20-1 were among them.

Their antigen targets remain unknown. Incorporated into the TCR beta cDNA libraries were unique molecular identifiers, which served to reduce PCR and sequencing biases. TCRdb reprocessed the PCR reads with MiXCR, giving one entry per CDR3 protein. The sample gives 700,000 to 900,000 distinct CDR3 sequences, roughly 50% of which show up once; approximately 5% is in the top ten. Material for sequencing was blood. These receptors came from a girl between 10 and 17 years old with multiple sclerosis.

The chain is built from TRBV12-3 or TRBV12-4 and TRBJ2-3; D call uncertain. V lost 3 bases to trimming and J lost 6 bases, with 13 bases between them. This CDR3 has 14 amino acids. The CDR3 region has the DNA TGTGCCAGCAGTTTTGCATCCGCGTCGGATACGCAGTATTTT. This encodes CASSFASASDTQYF.

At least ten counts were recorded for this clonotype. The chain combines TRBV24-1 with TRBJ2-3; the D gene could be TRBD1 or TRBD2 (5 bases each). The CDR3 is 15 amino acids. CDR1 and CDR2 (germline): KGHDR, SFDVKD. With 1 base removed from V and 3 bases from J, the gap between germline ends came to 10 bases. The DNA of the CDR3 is TGTGCCACCAGTGATTTCGGGGCTCATACAGATACGCAGTATTTT. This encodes CATSDFGAHTDTQYF.

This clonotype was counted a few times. CDR3 bases: TGTGCCAGCACCGAACAGGGGACTAACTATGGCTACACCTTC. This translates into CASTEQGTNYGYTF. The chain carries TRBV7-2 and TRBJ1-2; 7 bases map to TRBD1. The junction had 5 bases not matched to a gene; V was cut back by 7 bases and J by 0 bases. The germline CDR1 and CDR2 sequences are SGHTA and FQGNSA. This CDR3 is built from 14 residues.

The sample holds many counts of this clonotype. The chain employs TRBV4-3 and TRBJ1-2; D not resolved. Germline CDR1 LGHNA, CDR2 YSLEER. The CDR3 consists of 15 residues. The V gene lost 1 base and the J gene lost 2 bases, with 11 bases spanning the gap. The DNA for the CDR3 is TGCGCCAGCAGCCAAGTACCGCTAGGGAACTATGGCTACACCTTC. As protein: CASSQVPLGNYGYTF.

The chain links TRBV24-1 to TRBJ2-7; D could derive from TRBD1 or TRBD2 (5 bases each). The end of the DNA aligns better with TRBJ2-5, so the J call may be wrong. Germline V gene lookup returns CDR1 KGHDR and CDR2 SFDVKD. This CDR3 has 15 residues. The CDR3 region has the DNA TGTGCCACCAGCCTCGAGGGGATCAGCAAAGAGACCCAGTACTTC. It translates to CATSLEGISKETQYF.

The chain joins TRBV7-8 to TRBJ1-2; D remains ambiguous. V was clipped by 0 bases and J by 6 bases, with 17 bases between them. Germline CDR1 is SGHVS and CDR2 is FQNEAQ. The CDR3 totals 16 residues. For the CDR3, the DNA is TGTGCCAGCAGCTTAGCAAGGACCCCATTCCAAAATGGCTACACCTTC. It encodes CASSLARTPFQNGYTF.

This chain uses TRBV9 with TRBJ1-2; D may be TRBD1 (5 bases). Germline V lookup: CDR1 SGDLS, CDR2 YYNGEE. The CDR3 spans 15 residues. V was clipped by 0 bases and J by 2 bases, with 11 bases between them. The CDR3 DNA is TGTGCCAGCAGCGTAGCTACGGGGGGGAACTATGGCTACACCTTC. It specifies CASSVATGGNYGYTF.

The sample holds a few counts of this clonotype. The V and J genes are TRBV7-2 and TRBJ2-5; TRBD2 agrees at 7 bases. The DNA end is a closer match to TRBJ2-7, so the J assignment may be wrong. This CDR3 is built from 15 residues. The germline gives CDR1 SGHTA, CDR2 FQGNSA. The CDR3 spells CASSSLREGLDEQYF. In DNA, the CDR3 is TGTGCCAGCAGCTCTTTGAGGGAGGGCCTCGACGAGCAGTACTTC.

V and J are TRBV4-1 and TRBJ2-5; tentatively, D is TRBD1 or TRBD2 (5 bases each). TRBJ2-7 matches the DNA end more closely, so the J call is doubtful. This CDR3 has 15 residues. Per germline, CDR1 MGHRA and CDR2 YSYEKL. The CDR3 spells CASSPDGTGTYEQYF. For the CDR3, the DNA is TGCGCCAGCAGCCCAGACGGGACGGGGACCTACGAGCAGTACTTC.

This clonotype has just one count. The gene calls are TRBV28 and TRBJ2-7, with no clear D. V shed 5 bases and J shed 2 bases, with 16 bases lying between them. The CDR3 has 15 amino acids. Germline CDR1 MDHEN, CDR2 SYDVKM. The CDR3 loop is CASSHQVGLAYEQYF. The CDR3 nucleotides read TGTGCCAGCAGTCACCAGGTGGGCCTCGCCTACGAGCAGTACTTC.

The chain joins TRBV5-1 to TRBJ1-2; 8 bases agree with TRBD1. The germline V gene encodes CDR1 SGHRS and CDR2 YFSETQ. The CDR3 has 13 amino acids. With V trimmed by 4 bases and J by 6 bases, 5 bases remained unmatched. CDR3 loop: CASSAQGAHGYTF. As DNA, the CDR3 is TGCGCCAGCAGCGCCCAGGGGGCCCATGGCTACACCTTC.

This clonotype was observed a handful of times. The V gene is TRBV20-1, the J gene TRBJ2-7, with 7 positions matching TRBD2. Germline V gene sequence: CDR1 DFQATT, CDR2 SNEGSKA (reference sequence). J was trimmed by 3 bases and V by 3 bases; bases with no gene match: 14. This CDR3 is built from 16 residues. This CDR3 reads CSARREGGRAHYEQYF. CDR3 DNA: TGCAGTGCTAGGAGAGAGGGTGGGAGGGCCCACTACGAGCAGTACTTC.